This T cell receptor (beta chain) was captured by sequencing in a study of T cells after yellow fever vaccination. TCRdb re-called the 5' RACE reads with MiXCR, one entry per CDR3 protein. The sample consists of 160,000 or so distinct CDR3 sequences, approximately 6.8% of them appearing once. This clonotype was seen only a few times. The target antigen is unknown. The study's findings and limits: Any FACS-sorted repertoire could hold abundant clonotypes that contaminate it from the bulk population. Although most clonotypes did not, a small share appeared in both CD4 and CD8 compartments.

The CDR3 sequence is 15 residues long. The germline V and J ends were trimmed by 1 base and 6 bases, with 15 bases remaining between them. In germline, CDR1 is LGHNA, CDR2 YNFKEQ. The genes are TRBV4-2 and TRBJ1-2; tentative D call: TRBD1 (5 bases). The TCR was taken from a man aged 18 to 30 who received the YFV17D yellow fever vaccine. The sample was CD4+ T cells sorted from PBMCs, taken 5 to 6 days after the first yellow fever vaccination. The CDR3 sequence: CASSQARQGIDGYTF. As DNA, the CDR3 is TGTGCCAGCAGCCAAGCAAGGCAGGGAATCGATGGCTACACCTTC.